These 26 T cell receptor beta chains came from one sample sequenced in a study of T cells in Graves' hyperthyroidism and ophthalmopathy. Amplification targeted TCR beta CDR3 regions from RNA transcripts. An initial round of RT-PCR targeting the TCR CDR3 relied on the HTBI primer set. TCRdb redid the calling of the multiplex PCR reads with MiXCR, one entry per CDR3 protein. The sample shows hundreds of thousands of distinct CDR3 sequences, approximately 36% of them seen only once. The sample taken for sequencing was blood. These receptors came from a woman between 40 and 55 years old with Graves' hyperthyroidism.

This clonotype was seen at least ten times. This chain uses TRBV7-9 with TRBJ1-1; 7 bases line up with TRBD1. CDR1 is SEHNR, CDR2 FQNEAQ, per germline (reference sequence). This CDR3 has 14 residues. V gave up 6 bases and J gave up 4 bases; unmatched junction bases: 8. CDR3 region: CASSRQGSTTEAFF. The CDR3 coding sequence is TGTGCCAGCAGTCGACAGGGATCGACCACTGAAGCTTTCTTT.

This clonotype has only one observation. This may be a read error, as it is one base from a much larger clone. The chain links TRBV20-1 to TRBJ1-2; 8 nucleotides align to TRBD1. This CDR3 comprises 13 residues. Germline values: CDR1 DFQATT, CDR2 SNEGSKA (reference sequence). The CDR3 nucleotides are TGCAGTGCTGACTACAGGGGGGACTATGGCTACGCCTTC. The encoded protein is CSADYRGDYGYAF.

As for this clonotype: This clone may be a read error of a much larger clone one base away. Here the CDR3 reads CASSQDRAGRAFF. CDR3 sequence (DNA): TGTGCCAGCAGCCAGGACAGGGCCGGGCGTGCTTTCTTT. The rearrangement joins TRBV2 to TRBJ1-1; 8 nucleotides line up with TRBD1. The CDR3 consists of 13 residues. Germline V gene lookup returns CDR1 SNHLY and CDR2 FYNNEI. V gave up 6 bases and J gave up 11 bases; unmatched junction bases: 11.

This clonotype has at least ten counts. The chain couples TRBV25-1 to TRBJ2-6; unclear D gene. V was shortened by 10 bases and J by 4 bases, with 8 bases between the two germline ends. Germline V gene lookup returns CDR1 MGHDK and CDR2 SYGVNS. This CDR3 spans 12 amino acids. The CDR3 protein is CATSPGANVLTF. CDR3 bases: TGTGCCACCTCGCCCGGGGCCAACGTCCTGACTTTC.

V and J are TRBV6-1 and TRBJ1-6, with D perhaps TRBD1 (6 bases). The germline gives CDR1 MNHNS, CDR2 SASEGT. Trimming shortened V by 8 bases and J by 5 bases, and 10 bases separated the two germline ends. CDR3 length: 13 residues. Written as DNA, the CDR3 is TGTGCCAGCTATAGGACAGATAATTCACCCCTCCACTTT. It yields the protein CASYRTDNSPLHF.

This clonotype was observed at least ten times. This rearrangement joins TRBV29-1 to TRBJ2-7; D might be TRBD1 (6 bases). CDR3 length: 16 residues. Trimming pared 1 base from V and 5 bases from J, leaving 21 bases between. The germline CDR1 and CDR2 sequences are SQVTM and ANQGSEA. The CDR3 loop is CSVEARGRQEVDEQYF. The CDR3 nucleotides are TGCAGCGTTGAAGCCCGGGGAAGACAGGAGGTCGACGAGCAGTACTTC.

This clonotype was picked up many times. The rearrangement links TRBV7-9 to TRBJ2-7, with D perhaps TRBD1 (6 bases). V was shortened by 6 bases and J by 5 bases, with 14 bases between the two germline ends. This CDR3 is built from 13 residues. Looked up from germline, CDR1 is SEHNR and CDR2 is FQNEAQ (reference sequence). The CDR3: CASSWGQTNEQYF. For the CDR3, the DNA is TGTGCCAGCAGTTGGGGGCAGACCAACGAGCAGTACTTC.

V is TRBV7-9 and J is TRBJ1-2; TRBD1 matches 7 bases. CDR3 length equals 13 residues. After removal of 6 bases from V and 7 bases from J, the junction contained 8 bases not matched to a gene. Germline V gene sequence: CDR1 SEHNR, CDR2 FQNEAQ (reference sequence). The CDR3 nucleotides read TGTGCCAGCAGTACTCAGGGGGAGTGTGGCTACACCTTC. Translating gives CASSTQGECGYTF.

In this sample, this clonotype turned up a few times. The V gene is TRBV12-3 or TRBV12-4, the J gene TRBJ1-2; no clear D gene. CDR3 length: 14 residues. V lost 4 bases, J lost 13 bases, and 22 bases lay in between. In nucleotides, the CDR3 is TGTGCCAGCAGTTACTCGATAACCTCGGGGTTTAGCACCTTC. Its translation is CASSYSITSGFSTF.

On this clonotype itself: A much larger clone lies a single base off, so this may be a read error. The V and J genes are TRBV9 and TRBJ1-2; D is perhaps TRBD1 (5 bases). The germline V gene has CDR1 SGDLS and CDR2 YYNGEE. This CDR3 has 13 residues. The CDR3 loop is CASTWAGNCGYTF. The CDR3, as DNA: TGTGCCAGCACCTGGGCAGGGAACTGTGGCTACACCTTC.

This clonotype was observed many times. The chain uses TRBV11-2 and TRBJ1-1; D perhaps matches TRBD1 (6 bases). The V end was cut by 6 bases, the J end by 3 bases, with 14 bases between. This CDR3 is 14 amino acids long. Germline CDR1 and CDR2: SGHAT and FQNNGV. The DNA of the CDR3 is TGTGCCAGCAGAAGGACAGCGACGGACACTGAAGCTTTCTTT. It encodes CASRRTATDTEAFF. The full variable domain, in which reference TRBV11-2 and TRBJ1-1 provide the parts outside the CDR3, is EAGVAQSPRYKIIEKRQSVAFWCNPISGHATLYWYQQILGQGPKLLIQFQNNGVVDDSQLPKDRFSAERLKGVDSTLKIQPAKLEDSAVYLCASRRTATDTEAFFGQGTRLTVV.

The chain joins TRBV28 to TRBJ2-7; TRBD2 might be the D (5 bases). In germline, CDR1 is MDHEN, CDR2 SYDVKM. The ends were cut back, 6 bases at V and 2 bases at J, with 17 bases in the middle. The CDR3 runs to 15 residues. The CDR3: CASSPHMGRPYEQYF. CDR3 coding DNA: TGTGCCAGCAGCCCCCATATGGGGAGACCCTACGAGCAGTACTTC.

Worth noting for this clonotype: Mismatch with germline at one junction end may stem from a read error. The chain uses TRBV25-1 and TRBJ1-1; TRBD1 agrees at 8 bases. This CDR3 contains 12 residues. The germline gives CDR1 MGHDK, CDR2 SYGVNS. The DNA of the CDR3 is TGTGCCACCGGACAGGGCCCCACTGAAGCTTTCTTC. Its protein product is CATGQGPTEAFF. The full variable domain, with the rest looked up from reference TRBV25-1 and TRBJ1-1, is EADIYQTPRYLVIGTGKKITLECSQTMGHDKMYWYQQDPGMELHLIHYSYGVNSTEKGDLSSESTVSRIRTEHFPLTLESARPSHTSQYLCATGQGPTEAFFGQGTRLTVV.

CDR3 bases: TGCAGTGCTAGATCAGGGCAGGGGGCTGGGGGAGAGACCCAGTACTTC. It encodes CSARSGQGAGGETQYF. This chain uses TRBV20-1 with TRBJ2-5; 8 nucleotides line up with TRBD1. Germline CDR1 DFQATT, CDR2 SNEGSKA (reference sequence). With V trimmed by 2 bases and J by 4 bases, 12 bases remained unmatched. The CDR3 is 16 amino acids.

This clonotype was found a few times. The gene calls are TRBV7-2 and TRBJ1-5, with 9 bases fitting TRBD1. V trimming: 2 bases; J trimming: 4 bases; junction bases outside the gene matches: 9. The length of the CDR3 is 17 residues. Germline lookup yields CDR1 SGHTA and CDR2 FQGNSA. The CDR3 spells CASSLTAGTGTNQPQHF. CDR3 sequence (DNA): TGTGCCAGCAGCTTAACCGCCGGGACAGGGACGAATCAGCCCCAGCATTTT. Filled out from reference TRBV7-2 and TRBJ1-5, the complete variable domain reads GAGVSQSPSNKVTEKGKDVELRCDPISGHTALYWYRQSLGQGLEFLIYFQGNSAPDKSGLPSDRFSAERTGGSVSTLTIQRTQQEDSAVYLCASSLTAGTGTNQPQHFGDGTRLSIL.

Regarding this clonotype: Sequence at one end of the junction differs from germline and may be a read error. The rearrangement joins TRBV7-9 to TRBJ2-7; 8 bases line up with TRBD1. The CDR3 loop spans 15 amino acids. From germline, CDR1 is SEHNR and CDR2 FQNEAQ (reference sequence). The CDR3 DNA is TGCGCCAGCAGCCAACAGGGGGATTCCTACTACGAGCAGTACTTC. This encodes CASSQQGDSYYEQYF.

This sequence joins TRBV12-3 or TRBV12-4 and TRBJ1-1, with TRBD1 matching over 9 bases. V shed 6 bases, J shed 1 base, and the junction held 6 bases outside the gene matches. This CDR3 has 15 amino acids. CDR3 in amino acids: CASSMRQGGNTEAFF. The DNA for the CDR3 is TGTGCCAGCAGCATGCGACAGGGGGGGAACACTGAAGCTTTCTTT.

With regard to this clonotype: Since a much larger clone is just one base distant, this may be a read error. This rearrangement joins TRBV10-3 to TRBJ1-6; TRBD1 matches at 7 bases. V dropped 4 bases and J dropped 8; count of bases not matched to a gene: 8. Germline CDR1 reads ENHRY; CDR2 reads SYGVKD. The CDR3 is 15 amino acids. For the CDR3, the DNA is TGTGCCATCAGTGGCAACAGGGGTTGGGATTCACCCCTCCACTTT. It specifies CAISGNRGWDSPLHF.

Ten or more counts support this clonotype. V is TRBV15 and J is TRBJ2-7; the match to TRBD2 covers 11 bases. After removal of 0 bases from V and 1 base from J, the junction contained 2 bases not matched to a gene. The CDR3 covers 16 residues. Looked up from germline, CDR1 is LNHNV and CDR2 is YYDKDF (reference sequence). CDR3 residues: CATSRELAGGSYEQYF. DNA for the CDR3: TGTGCCACCAGCAGAGAGCTAGCGGGGGGATCCTACGAGCAGTACTTC.

This clonotype was seen repeatedly, ten times or more. The CDR3 protein is CASSLAPRAYEQYF. CDR3 bases: TGTGCCAGCAGCTTAGCGCCGAGAGCCTACGAGCAGTACTTC. V gene TRBV7-2 combines with J gene TRBJ2-7; D unclear. Trimming stripped 0 bases from V and 2 bases from J, with 8 bases between. Germline CDR1 and CDR2: SGHTA and FQGNSA. This CDR3 contains 14 residues.

This clonotype has just a few counts. This chain links TRBV9 with TRBJ1-4; D is possibly TRBD1 (5 bases). The CDR3 runs 14 residues. V was shortened by 1 base and J by 3 bases, with 7 bases between the two germline ends. Per germline, CDR1 SGDLS and CDR2 YYNGEE. The CDR3 DNA reads TGTGCCAGCAGCGTAAGGGGATCTAATGAAAAACTGTTTTTT. Its translation is CASSVRGSNEKLFF.

This clonotype was counted only a few times. This rearrangement joins TRBV12-3 or TRBV12-4 to TRBJ2-2, with 8 nucleotides matching TRBD2. The V gene end was trimmed by 6 bases and the J gene end by 7 bases; junction bases not matched to a gene: 10. The length of the CDR3 is 15 residues. CDR3 residues: CASSYQTSGFGELFF. The CDR3 DNA reads as TGTGCCAGCAGCTACCAAACTAGCGGTTTCGGGGAGCTGTTTTTT.

This clonotype was seen more than once but under ten times. This chain joins TRBV7-2 and TRBJ2-7, with TRBD2 matching 9 bases. CDR3 length equals 15 residues. The junction had 11 bases not matched to a gene; V was cut back by 6 bases and J by 5 bases. CDR1 is SGHTA, CDR2 FQGNSA, per germline. The CDR3 region is CASSPAGGPTHEQYF. In DNA form, the CDR3 reads TGTGCCAGCAGTCCCGCGGGAGGGCCAACCCACGAGCAGTACTTC. Supplemented by reference TRBV7-2 and TRBJ2-7, the full variable domain reads GAGVSQSPSNKVTEKGKDVELRCDPISGHTALYWYRQSLGQGLEFLIYFQGNSAPDKSGLPSDRFSAERTGGSVSTLTIQRTQQEDSAVYLCASSPAGGPTHEQYFGPGTRLTVT.

This clonotype was detected many times. The rearrangement uses TRBV10-2 and TRBJ1-4, with D uncertain. Trimming removed 4 bases at V and 6 bases at J, with 9 bases between. Germline CDR1 WSHSY, CDR2 SAAADI. The CDR3 totals 13 residues. CDR3 DNA sequence: TGCGCCAGCAGTGCAGTACAGTATGAAAAACTGTTTTTT. Its translation is CASSAVQYEKLFF.

This clonotype was detected a few times. The chain recombines TRBV11-2 with TRBJ1-1, with a tentative D call TRBD1 (5 bases). This CDR3 is 15 amino acids long. Germline V gene lookup returns CDR1 SGHAT and CDR2 FQNNGV. The germline V and J ends were trimmed by 5 bases and 7 bases, with 20 bases remaining between them. Here the CDR3 DNA reads TGTGCCAGCAGCCGAATATACAGGTTTAATAGTGAAGCTTTCTTT. Amino acids: CASSRIYRFNSEAFF.

Only a few counts were recorded for this clonotype. This chain links TRBV7-2 with TRBJ2-7, with D tentatively TRBD2 (6 bases). The CDR3 contains 16 residues. Trimming cost V 5 bases and J 3 bases, with 20 bases left between them. CDR1 and CDR2 (germline): SGHTA, FQGNSA. The CDR3 protein is CASSVLAGRSRYEQYF. The CDR3 DNA reads as TGTGCCAGCAGCGTCCTTGCGGGACGGTCCCGCTACGAGCAGTACTTC.